A selection of T cell receptor beta chains follows, all from one sample in a study of beta chain features in type 1 diabetes. Generated by immunoSEQ multiplex PCR, the TCRdb table keeps only in-frame clones and is missing some. This repertoire shows around 500,000 clones, approximately 30% found once; its top ten account for about 0.06%. Source material: naive CD4+ T cells from blood. All receptors come from a young man in good health. CDR3s include the opening cysteine and the closing phenylalanine or tryptophan. The D gene is left open where the match is weak.

TRBJ1-5	TRBV10-3	-	CAISPGGGDQPQHF
TRBJ1-2	TRBV19	-	CASSTGSGYTF
TRBJ2-1	TRBV19	-	CASSMVSGWGNEQFF
TRBJ2-7	TRBV29-1	TRBD2	CSVIQDRTSGYYYEQYF
TRBJ2-3	TRBV29-1	TRBD2	CSVESGRGTQYF
TRBJ2-1	TRBV15	-	CATSRGTSSGNEQFF
TRBJ2-3	TRBV7-9	TRBD2	CASTGTSLTDTQYF
TRBJ2-7	TRBV19	-	CASSLHTSYEQYF
TRBJ2-1	TRBV21-1	-	CASSKKPGTSENEQFF
TRBJ2-2	TRBV4-3	-	CASSQDSRSPTGELFF
TRBJ2-5	TRBV30	-	CAWSAVGPLGGTQYF
TRBJ2-3	TRBV7-7	-	CASSLTWTDTQYF
TRBJ2-7	TRBV15	TRBD2	CATSRGTSGFQYF
TRBJ2-3	TRBV5-4	-	CASSRASSGTDTQYF
TRBJ2-1	TRBV7-9	TRBD2	CASSPQGGRAAGNEQFF
TRBJ2-7	TRBV5-4	TRBD1	CASSHDRVNYEQYF
TRBJ2-5	TRBV9	TRBD2	CASSLRTSGEETQYF
TRBJ2-7	TRBV25-1	TRBD1	CASSAPGQGNYEQYF
TRBJ2-1	TRBV7-8	-	CASSRWLWEQFF
TRBJ2-3	TRBV14	-	CASSQYLRGDTQYF
TRBJ2-3	TRBV4-2	TRBD2	CASSQESGRTDTQYF
TRBJ2-5	TRBV30	-	CAWSELIQETQYF
TRBJ2-7	TRBV28	TRBD1	CASSLVPGQSDEQYF
TRBJ1-1	TRBV28	TRBD1	CASSLTGGNTEAFF
TRBJ2-1	TRBV28	-	CASSLAAHSYNEQFF
TRBJ1-1	TRBV5-4	-	CASRPQMNTEAFF